This T cell receptor beta chain came from a study of response to subunit inactivated influenza vaccine. Study observations and caveats: It was the authors' suggestion that each seasonal influenza vaccination recruits few new T cells.

The CDR3 runs to 12 residues. Germline values: CDR1 SNHLY, CDR2 FYNNEI. The V gene lost 4 bases and the J gene lost 1 base, with 4 bases spanning the gap. TCRdb independently ran MiXCR on the RT-PCR reads; one entry per CDR3 protein. The table has roughly 570,000 distinct CDR3 sequences, approximately 15% seen once; the top ten hold around 10%. Of note for this clonotype: Antigen specificity is unknown.

The sequence came from a man in his forties or fifties who received an inactivated influenza vaccine. Sequenced material: PBMCs from blood, taken 11 to 12 days after vaccination. The rearrangement uses TRBV2 and TRBJ2-5; D remains ambiguous. The CDR3: CASSVGQETQYF. The CDR3 DNA is TGTGCCAGCAGTGTAGGCCAAGAGACCCAGTACTTC.